This T cell receptor beta chain was identified during a study of CD8 T cells in ankylosing spondylitis. Findings of the study overall: Seemingly characteristic of ankylosing spondylitis blood was a TCR beta motif consisting of several highly homologous variants.

TCRdb ran MiXCR on the 5' RACE reads and lists one entry per CDR3 protein. This table holds 700,000 or so distinct CDR3 sequences, around 19% found once. This CDR3 spans 13 amino acids. V was cut by 6 bases and J by 4 bases, with 12 bases left in between. Per germline, CDR1 ENHRY and CDR2 SYGVKD. This clonotype was picked up a small number of times. As yet, its antigen is unknown. Sequenced material: blood, either unsorted or a sorted T cell fraction (not recorded which). This clonotype originated in a male donor with ankylosing spondylitis. V usage is TRBV10-3 and J usage is TRBJ1-2; D not resolved. The CDR3: CAISEGLPYGYTF. The CDR3 region has the DNA TGTGCCATCAGCGAGGGCCTTCCCTATGGCTACACCTTC.